Each of the 8 T cell receptor beta chains below was sequenced from the same sample in a study of blood T cell repertoires in COVID-19. This table comes from immunoSEQ multiplex PCR, and its TCRdb copy is limited to in-frame clones, with some not included. The sample records over 70,000 clones, roughly 80% being singletons. Source material: peripheral blood. Every receptor here comes from a human donor in a cohort sampled during active COVID-19.

This clone has more than one count but fewer than ten. The rearrangement joins TRBV28 to TRBJ1-1, with unresolved D. The germline gives CDR1 MDHEN, CDR2 SYDVKM. This CDR3 region has 13 residues. V dropped 5 bases and J dropped 0 bases, with 7 bases sitting between them. CDR3 protein: CASSPTVNTEAFF. The CDR3 region has the DNA TGTGCCAGCAGTCCCACAGTGAACACTGAAGCTTTCTTT.

The chain has TRBV18 and TRBJ1-1, with D possibly TRBD1 on 5 matching bases. V dropped 2 bases and J dropped 2 bases, with 18 bases sitting between them. Germline lookup yields CDR1 KGHSH and CDR2 LQKENI. The CDR3 is 17 amino acids. The CDR3 nucleotides are TGTGCCAGCTCACCAACGGGGGGTATTGGGGGAAACACTGAAGCTTTCTTT. This encodes CASSPTGGIGGNTEAFF.

This chain joins TRBV18 and TRBJ2-7; weak D call: TRBD2 (7 bases). The CDR3 is 16 residues long. Trimming shortened V by 3 bases and J by 6 bases, and 21 bases separated the two germline ends. Per germline, CDR1 KGHSH and CDR2 LQKENI. The CDR3 coding sequence is TGTGCCAGCTCACCCCGGGCGGTACAGGGAGGGTCCGAGCAGTACTTC. It encodes CASSPRAVQGGSEQYF. Using reference TRBV18 and TRBJ2-7 for the parts outside the CDR3, the full variable domain is NAGVMQNPRHLVRRRGQEARLRCSPMKGHSHVYWYRQLPEEGLKFMVYLQKENIIDESGMPKERFSAEFPKEGPSILRIQQVVRGDSAAYFCASSPRAVQGGSEQYFGPGTRLTVT.

The chain links TRBV28 to TRBJ2-7; D remains unclear. The V gene's germline CDR1 is MDHEN and CDR2 SYDVKM. The length of the CDR3 is 11 residues. The V end was cut by 8 bases, the J end by 3 bases, with 8 bases between. In nucleotides, the CDR3 is TGTGCCAGCGGAGACGGCTACGAGCAGTACTTC. As protein: CASGDGYEQYF.

The chain has TRBV30 and TRBJ1-4; D not resolved. The CDR3 runs to 15 residues. Germline V gene lookup returns CDR1 GTSNPN and CDR2 SVGIG (reference sequence). Trimming left V 5 bases short and J 7 bases short, with 20 bases between. CDR3 residues: CAWSRQSLIGEKLFF. DNA for the CDR3: TGTGCCTGGTCTAGGCAGAGCTTAATAGGTGAAAAACTGTTTTTT.

The table lists this clone with a few counts. The chain is built from TRBV18 and TRBJ1-1, with 7 bases that match TRBD1. The CDR3 contains 14 residues. V shed 3 bases, J shed 7 bases, and the junction held 8 bases outside the gene matches. Germline V gene data show CDR1 as KGHSH and CDR2 as LQKENI. The CDR3 reads CASSPTTGVGEAFF. The CDR3 nucleotides are TGTGCCAGCTCACCCACTACAGGGGTTGGTGAAGCTTTCTTT.

The J gene is TRBJ2-5, the V gene TRBV6-2 or TRBV6-3, with D possibly TRBD2 on 5 matching bases. CDR3 length: 14 amino acids. Germline V gene sequence: CDR1 MNHEY, CDR2 SVGEGT. V shed 5 bases and J shed 5 bases, with 15 bases lying between them. In DNA, the CDR3 is TGTGCCAGCAGTGCTGGGCGAGGGCGGGAGACCCAGTACTTC. This sequence encodes CASSAGRGRETQYF.

The J gene is TRBJ1-5, the V gene TRBV28, with D possibly being TRBD1 (5 bases). The CDR3 is 15 amino acids. Germline CDR1 reads MDHEN; CDR2 reads SYDVKM. The ends were cut back, 7 bases at V and 0 bases at J, with 13 bases in the middle. The CDR3 loop reads CASKKQVNSNQPQHF. As DNA, the CDR3 is TGTGCCAGCAAAAAACAGGTGAATAGCAATCAGCCCCAGCATTTT. Full variable domain (missing parts from reference TRBV28 and TRBJ1-5): DVKVTQSSRYLVKRTGEKVFLECVQDMDHENMFWYRQDPGLGLRLIYFSYDVKMKEKGDIPEGYSVSREKKERFSLILESASTNQTSMYLCASKKQVNSNQPQHFGDGTRLSIL.